Here is one TCR beta chain with its context. The V and J ends lost 7 bases and 7 bases, in that order; junction bases with no gene match: 13. Germline values: CDR1 SGHRS, CDR2 YFSETQ. The CDR3 has 15 amino acids. The data were taken from a study of PD-L1 blockade in urothelial cancer. Looking at the study overall: It was around 2014 that patients started atezolizumab at 1,200 mg intravenously every 3 weeks. Median T cell yield from blood was approximately 130,000.

Per-patient samples, pretreatment and on-treatment, numbered 1 to 8. Spiking of synthetic TCR analog templates was performed in each PCR. Clones were sequenced by immunoSEQ multiplex PCR, and TCRdb holds only the in-frame ones, with some missing. This sample yields approximately 100,000 clones, of which 91% are seen a single time; 0.75% to 0.95% belongs to the top ten. The clonotype comes from an elderly woman with urothelial cancer. The starting material was PBMCs, obtained around atezolizumab (anti-PD-L1) treatment. This rearrangement joins TRBV5-1 to TRBJ2-1; 8 bases are shared with TRBD2. The CDR3 is CASGLSGGPGNEQFF. CDR3 nucleotide sequence: TGCGCCAGCGGACTATCGGGAGGGCCGGGAAATGAGCAGTTCTTC.